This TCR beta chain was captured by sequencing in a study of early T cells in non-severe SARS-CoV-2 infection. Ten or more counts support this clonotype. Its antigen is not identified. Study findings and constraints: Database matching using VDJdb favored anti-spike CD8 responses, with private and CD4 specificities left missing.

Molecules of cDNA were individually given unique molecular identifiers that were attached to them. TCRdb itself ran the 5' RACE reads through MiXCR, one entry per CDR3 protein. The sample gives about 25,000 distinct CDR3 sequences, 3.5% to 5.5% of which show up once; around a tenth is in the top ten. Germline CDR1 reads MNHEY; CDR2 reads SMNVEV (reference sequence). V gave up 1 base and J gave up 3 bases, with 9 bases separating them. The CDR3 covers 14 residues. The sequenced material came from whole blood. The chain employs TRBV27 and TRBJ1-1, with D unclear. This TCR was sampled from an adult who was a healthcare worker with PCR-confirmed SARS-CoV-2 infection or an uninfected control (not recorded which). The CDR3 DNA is TGTGCCAGCAGTTTATATATTCGAGACACTGAAGCTTTCTTT. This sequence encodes CASSLYIRDTEAFF.